These 4 T cell receptor beta chains were sequenced from one sample in a study of tumor-infiltrating lymphocytes in primary liver carcinoma. Unsorted whole blood supplied the blood RNA, and germline DNA was isolated too. TCR beta cDNA was prepared out of 500 ng total RNA by means of a constant-region primer. Generation of the TCR beta libraries relied on three nested multiplex PCR rounds using slightly modified ARM-PCR. It was with TRBV1-TRBV30 forward primers and a C-beta reverse primer that the first two PCR rounds were run, at 10 to 11 cycles each. TCRdb reprocessed the multiplex PCR reads with MiXCR, giving one entry per CDR3 protein. The repertoire has some 200,000 distinct CDR3 sequences, 65% of them found once; the top ten carry under 7.5%. The specimen was peripheral blood. All receptors derive from a woman between 55 and 75 years old with primary liver carcinoma and hepatitis B virus infection.

On this clonotype: The conserved final phenylalanine or tryptophan is absent from the CDR3, which likely points to a read error. The gene calls are TRBV11-3 and TRBJ2-3, with 9 nucleotides matching TRBD2. The CDR3 runs to 18 residues. Germline values: CDR1 SGHNT, CDR2 YENEEA. The CDR3 region is CASNRWVAGEDSTDTQYC. The CDR3 DNA is TGTGCCAGCAACCGTTGGGTAGCGGGAGAAGATAGCACAGATACACAGTATTGT.

To note about this clonotype: Compared with germline, one end of the junction differs, possibly owing to a read error. This rearrangement joins TRBV30 to TRBJ1-1, with unresolved D. CDR1 and CDR2 (germline): GTSNPN, SVGIG (reference sequence). CDR3 length: 12 residues. CDR3 bases: TGTACCTGCCTTCGGGCCTACACTGAAGCTTTCTTT. It translates to CTCLRAYTEAFF.

In regard to this clonotype: Compared with germline, one end of the junction differs, possibly owing to a read error. The rearrangement links TRBV6-5 to TRBJ2-3; 10 nucleotides line up with TRBD2. CDR1 and CDR2 from the germline V gene are MNHEY and SVGAGI. The CDR3 is 15 amino acids. This CDR3 is CVSSFSGGYRYTQYF. CDR3 DNA: TGTGTCAGCAGCTTTAGCGGGGGGTACAGATATACGCAGTATTTT.

Regarding this clonotype: A much larger clonotype is one base distant, so this may be a read error. The V and J genes are TRBV12-3 or TRBV12-4 and TRBJ1-2; D is undetermined. The CDR3 is 16 residues long. The DNA of the CDR3 is TGTGCCAGCAGATTAGACGCAGCTCAGCGGTTTGAGGGCTACACCTTC. Translating it yields CASRLDAAQRFEGYTF.